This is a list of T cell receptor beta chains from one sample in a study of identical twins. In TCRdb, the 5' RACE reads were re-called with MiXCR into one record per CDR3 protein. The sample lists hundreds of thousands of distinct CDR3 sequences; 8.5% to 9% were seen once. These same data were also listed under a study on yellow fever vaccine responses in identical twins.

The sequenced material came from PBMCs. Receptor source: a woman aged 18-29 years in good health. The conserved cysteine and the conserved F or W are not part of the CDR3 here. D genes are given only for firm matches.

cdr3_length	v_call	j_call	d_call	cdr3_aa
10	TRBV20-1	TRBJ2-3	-	SARERTDTQY
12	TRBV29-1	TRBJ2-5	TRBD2	SDRTSGGWGTQY
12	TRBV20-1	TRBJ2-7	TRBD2	SANAGVGGYEQY
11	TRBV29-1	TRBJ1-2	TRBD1	SVPLAGGYGYT
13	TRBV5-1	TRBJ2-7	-	ASSLGPRSSYEQY
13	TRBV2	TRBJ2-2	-	ASSEGRVGTGELF
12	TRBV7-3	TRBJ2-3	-	ASSAWGEADTQY
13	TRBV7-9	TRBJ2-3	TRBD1	ASSSLTGAGDTQY
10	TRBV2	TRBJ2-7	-	ASDTVSYEQY
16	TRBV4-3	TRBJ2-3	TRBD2	ASSQDTSGSFLTDTQY
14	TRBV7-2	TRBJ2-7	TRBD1	ASSLSGQTNLYEQY
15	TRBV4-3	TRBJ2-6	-	ASSQDPRVLGANVLT
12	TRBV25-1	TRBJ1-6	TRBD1	ASSPTGGDSPLH
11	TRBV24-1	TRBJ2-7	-	ATSDAQGYEQY
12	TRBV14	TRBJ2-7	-	ASSRDPFIYEQY
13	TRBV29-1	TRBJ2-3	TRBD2	SVQLRLAVTDTQY
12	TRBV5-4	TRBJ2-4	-	ASSLAKGINIQY
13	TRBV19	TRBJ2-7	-	ASRSWQGASYEQY
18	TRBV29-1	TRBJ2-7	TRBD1	SVEVYSRTGGGSVTYEQY
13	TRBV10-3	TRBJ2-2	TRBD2	AISDETSDTGELF
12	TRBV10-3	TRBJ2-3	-	AISVSGSTDTQY
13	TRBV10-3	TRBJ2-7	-	AISVTGSSSYEQY
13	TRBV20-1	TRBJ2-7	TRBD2	SARGGGNRYGEQY
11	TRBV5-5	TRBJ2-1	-	AIGFRVPWEQF
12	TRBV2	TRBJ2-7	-	ASQGAGHQSEQY
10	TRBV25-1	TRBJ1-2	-	ASKQNNYGYT
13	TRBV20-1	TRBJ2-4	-	SARSPGQGQNIQY
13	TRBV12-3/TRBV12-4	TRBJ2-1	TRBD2	ASSRSGLAGEEQF
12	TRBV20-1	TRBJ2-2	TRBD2	SAPTSGIVGELF
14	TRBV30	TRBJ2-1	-	AWSVRPGRSIDEQF
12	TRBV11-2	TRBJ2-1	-	ASSLIIVGNEQF